One sample yielded the 15 T cell receptor beta chains listed below, sequenced in a study of blood T cell repertoires in COVID-19. Method: immunoSEQ multiplex PCR; TCRdb's copy keeps in-frame clones and lacks some. The sample has some 150,000 clones, roughly 88% seen once. The sequenced sample was peripheral blood. The receptors stem from an older woman with COVID-19, enrolled during active disease.

The chain combines TRBV7-9 with TRBJ2-3, with D perhaps matching TRBD1 (6 bases). V lost 6 bases, J lost 5 bases, and 9 bases lay in between. This CDR3 is 12 amino acids long. Germline V gene lookup returns CDR1 SEHNR and CDR2 FQNEAQ (reference sequence). The CDR3 here is CASSTQGDTQYF. CDR3 nucleotide sequence: TGTGCCAGCAGTACACAGGGAGATACGCAGTATTTT.

This chain uses TRBV9 with TRBJ2-7, with TRBD1 as a possible D gene (8 bases). Trimming took off 4 bases at V and 5 bases at J, with 22 bases between the two ends. From germline, CDR1 is SGDLS and CDR2 YYNGEE. CDR3 length: 16 amino acids. CDR3 in DNA: TGTGCCAGCAGCCCTAGAGGACAGGGAGGGCTAGACGAGCAGTACTTC. It codes for CASSPRGQGGLDEQYF. Full variable domain (remainder filled in from reference TRBV9 and TRBJ2-7): DSGVTQTPKHLITATGQRVTLRCSPRSGDLSVYWYQQSLDQGLQFLIQYYNGEERAKGNILERFSAQQFPDLHSELNLSSLELGDSALYFCASSPRGQGGLDEQYFGPGTRLTVT.

The DNA for the CDR3 is TGTGCCACCAGTGATCCCCGGGGCGGGGGGGGCACAGATACGCAGTATTTT. Its translation is CATSDPRGGGGTDTQYF. The rearrangement uses TRBV24-1 and TRBJ2-3, with 9 bases aligning to TRBD2. CDR3 length: 17 amino acids. Germline-derived CDR1 and CDR2 are KGHDR and SFDVKD. The V segment lost 3 bases and the J segment 1 base; nucleotides outside the gene matches: 7.

V and J are TRBV5-1 and TRBJ2-3; possible D gene TRBD2, 7 bases. Germline V gene data show CDR1 as SGHRS and CDR2 as YFSETQ. Trimming shortened V by 2 bases and J by 3 bases, and 13 bases separated the two germline ends. The CDR3 is 15 amino acids. The CDR3 DNA reads TGCGCCAGCAGCTTCAATGGGGGGGCAACAGATACGCAGTATTTT. Translation gives CASSFNGGATDTQYF.

The chain uses TRBV29-1 and TRBJ2-7, with a tentative D call TRBD2 (6 bases). V lost 6 bases and J lost 5, with 14 bases in between. In germline, CDR1 is SQVTM, CDR2 ANQGSEA. CDR3 length: 12 amino acids. The CDR3: CSVGDWGDEQYF. CDR3 sequence (DNA): TGCAGCGTGGGGGATTGGGGGGACGAGCAGTACTTC.

The chain couples TRBV28 to TRBJ2-1, with 9 nucleotides matching TRBD1. This CDR3 contains 14 residues. J lost 8 bases, V lost 6 bases, and 8 bases had no gene match. Germline CDR1 is MDHEN and CDR2 is SYDVKM. CDR3 loop: CASRTDRGMYEQFF. Here the CDR3 DNA reads TGTGCCAGCAGAACCGACAGGGGGATGTATGAGCAGTTCTTC.

The chain uses TRBV18 and TRBJ1-1; no clear D gene. The V and J ends lost 2 bases and 1 base respectively, with 11 bases between them. Germline CDR1 and CDR2: KGHSH and LQKENI. The CDR3 runs 15 residues. CDR3 bases: TGTGCCAGCTCACCAAACAGCCCCGGGAACACTGAAGCTTTCTTT. Translated: CASSPNSPGNTEAFF.

The rearrangement uses TRBV29-1 and TRBJ2-7, with D unclear. The CDR3 covers 13 residues. Looked up from germline, CDR1 is SQVTM and CDR2 is ANQGSEA. V shed 1 base and J shed 0 bases, with 7 bases lying between them. Here the CDR3 DNA reads TGCAGCGTTGAAGTAGAGGACTCCTACGAGCAGTACTTC. Protein sequence: CSVEVEDSYEQYF.

This chain uses TRBV19 with TRBJ2-1; 13 bases align to TRBD2. The V segment lost 3 bases and the J segment 2 bases; nucleotides outside the gene matches: 10. Per germline, CDR1 LNHDA and CDR2 SQIVND (reference sequence). The CDR3 spans 19 residues. The CDR3 loop is CASSMTSGGIRAAYNEQFF. CDR3 sequence (DNA): TGTGCCAGTAGTATGACTAGCGGGGGGATACGAGCGGCCTACAATGAGCAGTTCTTC.

The V call is TRBV20-1, the J call TRBJ1-5, with D unclear. The CDR3 has 12 residues. Germline values: CDR1 DFQATT, CDR2 SNEGSKA (reference sequence). Deletions cut 3 bases from V and 5 bases from J, with 8 bases between. The CDR3: CSASYGYQPQHF. As DNA, the CDR3 is TGCAGTGCTAGTTACGGTTATCAGCCCCAGCATTTT.

This chain links TRBV7-2 with TRBJ2-5; perhaps TRBD1 as D (6 bases). This CDR3 is built from 13 residues. Germline CDR1 is SGHTA and CDR2 is FQGNSA. V was pared by 2 bases and J by 7 bases, with 11 bases between. Here the CDR3 reads CASSLNREGTQYF. In nucleotides, the CDR3 is TGTGCCAGCAGCTTAAACAGGGAAGGGACCCAGTACTTC.

The chain recombines TRBV18 with TRBJ1-3; 7 positions agree with TRBD1. CDR3 length equals 16 residues. The V segment lost 3 bases and the J segment 2 bases; nucleotides outside the gene matches: 7. Germline CDR1 reads KGHSH; CDR2 reads LQKENI. Here the CDR3 DNA reads TGTGCCAGCTCACCGTCGCAGGGGGAACCTGGAAACACCATATATTTT. Encoded protein: CASSPSQGEPGNTIYF.

J is TRBJ2-2 and V is TRBV29-1; possibly TRBD1 for D (6 bases). This CDR3 is 14 amino acids long. Germline-derived CDR1 and CDR2 are SQVTM and ANQGSEA. Deletions cut 0 bases from V and 5 bases from J, with 10 bases between. The CDR3 sequence: CSVEDFRGTGELFF. CDR3 DNA: TGCAGCGTTGAAGACTTCAGGGGTACCGGGGAGCTGTTTTTT.

This chain joins TRBV5-1 and TRBJ2-5; tentative D call: TRBD2 (5 bases). CDR1 SGHRS and CDR2 YFSETQ come from the germline V gene. The CDR3 runs 14 residues. V gave up 0 bases and J gave up 4 bases, with 10 bases separating them. The DNA of the CDR3 is TGCGCCAGCAGCTTGGGGACGGCGGGAGAGACCCAGTACTTC. Amino acids: CASSLGTAGETQYF.

This chain links TRBV9 with TRBJ2-5; the D is unclear. CDR3 length equals 13 residues. The V gene lost 0 bases and the J gene lost 5 bases, with 8 bases spanning the gap. The germline CDR1 and CDR2 sequences are SGDLS and YYNGEE. The CDR3 DNA sequence: TGTGCCAGCAGCGTAGATGGCCGTGAGACCCAGTACTTC. Translating it yields CASSVDGRETQYF.